The 23 T cell receptor beta chains reported below all come from one sample, sequenced in a study of blood T cell repertoires in COVID-19. Measured with immunoSEQ multiplex PCR; TCRdb has only the in-frame clones, and not every one. The sample holds about 360,000 clones, over 75% seen once. Sequences were obtained from PBMCs or T cells enriched from blood (not recorded which). The receptors derive from a man in his forties or fifties in a cohort exposed to, infected with or recovered from COVID-19 (not recorded which).

With regard to this clone: Sequence at one end of the junction differs from germline and may be a read error. J is TRBJ1-4 and V is TRBV11-2, with 7 positions matching TRBD1. The CDR3 spans 14 residues. CDR1 and CDR2 from the germline V gene are SGHAT and FQNNGV. CDR3 nucleotides: TGTGCCAGCAGCTTAGATCGAGCCGGGACAGAAGGTGTTTTT. Translation gives CASSLDRAGTEGVF.

This clone was observed a handful of times. V is TRBV3-1 (or the pseudogene TRBV3-2) and J is TRBJ2-1; TRBD2 is a possible D gene (5 bases). This CDR3 has 16 residues. From germline, CDR1 is LGHDT and CDR2 YNNKEL (reference sequence). The V end lost 0 bases, the J end lost 2 bases, and 11 bases lay between the germline ends. The CDR3 spells CASSQDTGLAYNEQFF. The CDR3 nucleotides read TGTGCCAGCAGCCAAGATACCGGACTGGCCTACAATGAGCAGTTCTTC.

This clone was recorded once. The chain is built from TRBV29-1 and TRBJ2-2; 10 nucleotides line up with TRBD2. Germline loops: CDR1 SQVTM, CDR2 ANQGSEA. With 4 bases clipped from V and 5 bases from J, the junction kept 7 bases outside the gene matches. This CDR3 is 15 amino acids long. In DNA form, the CDR3 reads TGCAGCGTTGGGTCTAGCGGGAGTACGACCGGGGAGCTGTTTTTT. This gives the protein CSVGSSGSTTGELFF.

This clone was seen a few times. The chain recombines TRBV5-5 with TRBJ2-7; possible D gene TRBD1, 5 bases. This CDR3 has 14 amino acids. The germline gives CDR1 SGHKS, CDR2 YYEKEE (reference sequence). V was clipped by 2 bases and J by 3 bases, with 12 bases between them. CDR3 nucleotide sequence: TGTGCCAGCAGCTTTCTTTTGACAGACTACGAGCAGTACTTC. This translates into CASSFLLTDYEQYF.

The rearrangement links TRBV7-7 to TRBJ1-1; the D is unclear. The CDR3 totals 13 residues. Looked up from germline, CDR1 is SSHAT and CDR2 is FNYEAQ (reference sequence). The V end lost 4 bases, the J end lost 1 base, and 7 bases lay between the germline ends. The DNA of the CDR3 is TGTGCCAGCAGCTCCACTGAGAACACTGAAGCTTTCTTT. It is translated as CASSSTENTEAFF.

The rearrangement links TRBV27 to TRBJ2-3; D might be TRBD2 (6 bases). With 5 bases removed from V and 6 bases from J, the gap between germline ends came to 15 bases. The germline V gene encodes CDR1 MNHEY and CDR2 SMNVEV (reference sequence). The CDR3 is 14 residues long. The DNA of the CDR3 is TGTGCCAGCAGTCAGCGGGCCTTGGGCGATACGCAGTATTTT. Its protein is CASSQRALGDTQYF.

This chain's CDR3 is CASSRVAATGELFF. The CDR3, as DNA: TGTGCCAGTAGTAGGGTAGCAGCGACCGGGGAGCTGTTTTTT. This chain joins TRBV19 and TRBJ2-2; no clear D. Trimming cost V 4 bases and J 5 bases, with 11 bases left between them. The germline CDR1 and CDR2 sequences are LNHDA and SQIVND (reference sequence). CDR3 length: 14 amino acids.

The rearrangement uses TRBV28 and TRBJ1-4, with TRBD1 identical over 9 bases. Looked up from germline, CDR1 is MDHEN and CDR2 is SYDVKM. V shed 5 bases and J 2 bases; nucleotides not matched to a gene: 12. The CDR3 is 18 residues long. The CDR3 sequence: CASSPGTGKVTTNEKLFF. In DNA form, the CDR3 reads TGTGCCAGCAGTCCTGGGACAGGGAAAGTAACGACTAATGAAAAACTGTTTTTT.

This chain links TRBV10-2 with TRBJ2-3; TRBD1 matches at 10 bases. This CDR3 has 15 residues. The V gene's germline CDR1 is WSHSY and CDR2 SAAADI. V dropped 6 bases and J dropped 0; count of bases not matched to a gene: 3. CDR3 sequence reads: CASSSGQGSTDTQYF. The CDR3 nucleotides are TGCGCCAGCAGCTCGGGACAGGGGAGCACAGATACGCAGTATTTT.

V usage is TRBV3-1 (or the pseudogene TRBV3-2) and J usage is TRBJ1-6; unclear D gene. Trimming pared 0 bases from V and 0 bases from J, leaving 15 bases between. The CDR3 has 19 amino acids. Germline CDR1 reads LGHDT; CDR2 reads YNNKEL (reference sequence). CDR3 nucleotide sequence: TGTGCCAGCAGCCAAGATAAGTGGTCGTGGAGCTCCTATAATTCACCCCTCCACTTT. This sequence encodes CASSQDKWSWSSYNSPLHF.

The J gene is TRBJ1-2, the V gene TRBV19; D is ambiguous. Per germline, CDR1 LNHDA and CDR2 SQIVND (reference sequence). CDR3 size: 12 residues. The V and J ends lost 4 bases and 3 bases respectively, with 6 bases between them. The CDR3 region is CASSNGYYGYTF. The CDR3 coding sequence is TGTGCCAGTAGTAACGGGTACTATGGCTACACCTTC.

The rearrangement joins TRBV5-1 to TRBJ1-1, with 8 nucleotides matching TRBD1. Germline CDR1 is SGHRS and CDR2 is YFSETQ. Germline trimming cut 5 bases from V and 5 bases from J; bases unmatched to any gene: 11. CDR3 length equals 15 residues. CDR3 in amino acids: CASRRSRGLGTEAFF. CDR3 in DNA: TGCGCCAGCAGAAGATCCAGGGGGCTAGGGACTGAAGCTTTCTTT.

V gene TRBV18 combines with J gene TRBJ2-5, with 7 bases fitting TRBD1. The CDR3 is 14 residues long. CDR1 and CDR2 from the germline V gene are KGHSH and LQKENI. With V trimmed by 2 bases and J by 4 bases, 4 bases remained unmatched. The CDR3 nucleotides are TGTGCCAGCTCACCATACCGGGACAGAGAGACCCAGTACTTC. Translation: CASSPYRDRETQYF.

The J gene is TRBJ2-7, the V gene TRBV11-2; 14 bases are shared with TRBD2. The CDR3 runs to 18 residues. Germline-derived CDR1 and CDR2 are SGHAT and FQNNGV. Trimming removed 6 bases from V and 1 base from J; junction bases left unmatched: 11. CDR3 residues: CASSPIGTSGSFSYEQYF. The CDR3 nucleotides are TGTGCCAGCAGTCCTATCGGGACTAGCGGGAGTTTTTCCTACGAGCAGTACTTC.

The rearrangement joins TRBV14 to TRBJ1-2, with a possible D match to TRBD1 (6 bases). V lost 1 base to trimming and J lost 3 bases, with 9 bases between them. CDR1 is SGHDN, CDR2 FVKESK, per germline. The CDR3 is made up of 14 amino acids. CDR3 loop: CASSQVGTYYGYTF. DNA of the CDR3: TGTGCCAGCAGCCAAGTTGGGACATACTATGGCTACACCTTC.

This clone has a single count. J is TRBJ2-5 and V is TRBV5-6, with TRBD2 matching 7 bases. The J segment lost 3 bases and the V segment lost 7 bases, leaving 9 bases of the junction unmatched. The CDR3 is 14 residues long. Looked up from germline, CDR1 is SGHDT and CDR2 is YYEEEE. CDR3 in amino acids: CASRRAGEEETQYF. The DNA for the CDR3 is TGTGCCAGCCGGCGTGCGGGAGAAGAAGAGACCCAGTACTTC.

This chain links TRBV7-2 with TRBJ2-3, with 9 bases matching TRBD2. CDR3 length: 16 amino acids. The ends lost 5 bases at V and 0 bases at J; junction bases unmatched: 6. Per germline, CDR1 SGHTA and CDR2 FQGNSA. CDR3: CASSRTSDTSTDTQYF. The CDR3 DNA follows: TGTGCCAGCAGCCGGACTAGCGACACTAGCACAGATACGCAGTATTTT.

V gene TRBV29-1 combines with J gene TRBJ1-2, with TRBD1 identical over 7 bases. Losses at the gene ends were 6 bases for V and 4 bases for J; bases not matched to a gene: 8. Germline CDR1 and CDR2: SQVTM and ANQGSEA. This CDR3 region has 13 residues. CDR3 sequence reads: CSVVFNRGYGYTF. Here the CDR3 DNA reads TGCAGCGTGGTGTTCAACAGGGGCTATGGCTACACCTTC.

This clone was seen just once. The V gene is TRBV11-3, the J gene TRBJ2-5; D is possibly TRBD2 (6 bases). Trimming shortened V by 1 base and J by 4 bases, and 13 bases separated the two germline ends. Per the germline V gene, CDR1 is SGHNT and CDR2 is YENEEA. CDR3 size: 15 residues. The DNA of the CDR3 is TGTGCCAGCAGCTTAGTGGGCCAGGGAGGAGAGACCCAGTACTTC. Protein product: CASSLVGQGGETQYF.

The chain links TRBV5-1 to TRBJ1-2; D is uncertain. V gave up 0 bases and J gave up 8 bases, with 11 bases separating them. This CDR3 is 13 amino acids long. Germline lookup yields CDR1 SGHRS and CDR2 YFSETQ. The CDR3 spells CASSLAGSAGYTF. In nucleotides, the CDR3 is TGCGCCAGCAGCTTGGCGGGGTCCGCCGGCTACACCTTC.

The rearrangement links TRBV5-8 to TRBJ1-3, with a possible D match to TRBD1 (5 bases). The CDR3 contains 12 residues. Germline V gene lookup returns CDR1 SGHTS and CDR2 YDEGEE. Trimming cost V 5 bases and J 11 bases, with 14 bases left between them. CDR3: CASRADSFPIYF. DNA of the CDR3: TGTGCCAGCAGGGCTGACAGTTTCCCCATATATTTT. The full variable domain, in which reference TRBV5-8 and TRBJ1-3 provide the parts outside the CDR3, is EAGVTQSPTHLIKTRGQQATLRCSPISGHTSVYWYQQALGLGLQFLLWYDEGEERNRGNFPPRFSGRQFPNYSSELNVNALELEDSALYLCASRADSFPIYFGEGSWLTVV.

The chain is built from TRBV11-2 and TRBJ2-7; D gene uncertain. The germline gives CDR1 SGHAT, CDR2 FQNNGV. This CDR3 contains 12 residues. Trimming shortened V by 2 bases and J by 4 bases, and 6 bases separated the two germline ends. CDR3 sequence (DNA): TGTGCCAGCAGCTTAAATCTTTACGAGCAGTACTTC. Translation: CASSLNLYEQYF.

The CDR3 loop is CASSQPGDYEQYF. CDR3 DNA: TGTGCCAGCTCCCAACCCGGGGACTACGAGCAGTACTTC. V and J are TRBV18 and TRBJ2-7, with D perhaps matching TRBD2 (5 bases). This CDR3 is built from 13 residues. The V gene's germline CDR1 is KGHSH and CDR2 LQKENI. V shed 6 bases and J shed 3 bases, with 12 bases lying between them.